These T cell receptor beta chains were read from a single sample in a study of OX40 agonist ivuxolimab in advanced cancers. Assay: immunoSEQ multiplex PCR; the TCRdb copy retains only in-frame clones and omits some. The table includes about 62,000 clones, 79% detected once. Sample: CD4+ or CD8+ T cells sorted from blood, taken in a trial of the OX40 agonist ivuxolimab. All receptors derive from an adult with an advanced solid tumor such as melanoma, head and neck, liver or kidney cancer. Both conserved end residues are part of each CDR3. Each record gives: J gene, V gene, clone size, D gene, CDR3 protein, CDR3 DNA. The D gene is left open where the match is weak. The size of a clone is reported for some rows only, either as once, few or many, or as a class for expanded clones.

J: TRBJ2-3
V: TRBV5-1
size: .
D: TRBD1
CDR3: CASRPQGSTTDTQYF
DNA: TGCGCCAGCAGGCCACAGGGGTCGACCACAGATACGCAGTATTTT

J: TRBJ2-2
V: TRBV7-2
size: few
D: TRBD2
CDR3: CASTPPVGAGTNTGELFF
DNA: TGTGCCAGCACCCCCCCAGTAGGAGCGGGGACGAACACCGGGGAGCTGTTTTTT

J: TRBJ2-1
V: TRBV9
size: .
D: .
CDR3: CASSGGAGAYNEQFF
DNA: TGTGCCAGCAGCGGAGGGGCGGGGGCGTACAATGAGCAGTTCTTC

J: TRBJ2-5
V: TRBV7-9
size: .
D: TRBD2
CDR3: CASRSSAGGETQYF
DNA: TGTGCCAGCAGATCGAGCGCGGGGGGCGAGACCCAGTACTTC

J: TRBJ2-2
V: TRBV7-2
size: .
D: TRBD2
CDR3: CASSFRTSGRHTGELFF
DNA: TGTGCCAGCAGCTTCAGGACTAGCGGGAGGCACACCGGGGAGCTGTTTTTT

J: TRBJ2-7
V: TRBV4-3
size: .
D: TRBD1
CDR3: CASSPDRGKFYEQYF
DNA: TGCGCCAGCAGCCCAGACAGGGGGAAGTTCTACGAGCAGTACTTC

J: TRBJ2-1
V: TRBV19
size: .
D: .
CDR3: CASRRDYNEQFF
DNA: TGTGCCAGTAGGCGGGATTACAATGAGCAGTTCTTC

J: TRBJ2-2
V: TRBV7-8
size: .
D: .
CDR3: CASSFKPGELFF
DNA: TGTGCCAGCAGCTTTAAACCCGGGGAGCTGTTTTTT

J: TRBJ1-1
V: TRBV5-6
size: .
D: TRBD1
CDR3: CASSEGRTGGWVNTEAFF
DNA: TGTGCCAGCAGCGAAGGCAGGACAGGGGGCTGGGTGAACACTGAAGCTTTCTTT

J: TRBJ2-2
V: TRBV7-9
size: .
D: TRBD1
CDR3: CASRTQGVTGELFF
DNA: TGTGCCAGCAGGACACAGGGGGTCACCGGGGAGCTGTTTTTT